The 7 T cell receptor beta chains below come from one sample, sequenced in a study of blood T cell repertoires in COVID-19 (TCRdb year 2020). Receptor libraries were prepared by the immunoSEQ multiplex PCR assay. TCRdb holds this immuneACCESS table with in-frame rearrangements only. Some clones are missing; in checked studies, unresolved V genes explain under half, and the rest has no known cause. This sample gives roughly 87,000 clones in total; 84% of them show up just once. 15% to 20% of the sample rests with the top ten. The material sequenced was peripheral blood. The receptors derive from a woman in her sixties with acute or convalescent COVID-19.

The chain recombines TRBV15 with TRBJ1-6; tentative D call: TRBD1 (5 bases). Germline lookup yields CDR1 LNHNV and CDR2 YYDKDF (reference sequence). This CDR3 has 14 residues. The V end was cut by 0 bases, the J end by 6 bases, with 6 bases between. The CDR3 nucleotides read TGTGCCACCAGCAGAGACGGGGGTAATTCACCCCTCCACTTT. This encodes CATSRDGGNSPLHF. The whole variable domain, remainder taken from reference TRBV15 and TRBJ1-6, is DAMVIQNPRYQVTQFGKPVTLSCSQTLNHNVMYWYQQKSSQAPKLLFHYYDKDFNNEADTPDNFQSRRPNTSFCFLDIRSPGLGDTAMYLCATSRDGGNSPLHFGNGTRLTVT.

The chain joins TRBV11-2 to TRBJ1-2, with a weak D call TRBD1 (6 bases). The CDR3 has 18 amino acids. Germline values: CDR1 SGHAT, CDR2 FQNNGV. Trimming pared 5 bases from V and 5 bases from J, leaving 27 bases between. Here the CDR3 reads CASSPLGDTQEFRYGYTF. The CDR3 DNA reads as TGTGCCAGCAGCCCCCTGGGGGACACCCAGGAGTTTCGATATGGCTACACCTTC.

The chain has TRBV30 and TRBJ1-3; no clear D. Trimming pared 5 bases from V and 0 bases from J, leaving 5 bases between. The CDR3 loop spans 12 amino acids. Germline CDR1 GTSNPN, CDR2 SVGIG (reference sequence). The CDR3 region is CAWSGSGNTIYF. Written as DNA, the CDR3 is TGTGCCTGGTCGGGCTCTGGAAACACCATATATTTT.

The chain is built from TRBV4-1 and TRBJ1-1; D gene unclear. This CDR3 spans 16 amino acids. Germline loops: CDR1 MGHRA, CDR2 YSYEKL. V dropped 0 bases and J dropped 1 base, with 12 bases sitting between them. CDR3 region: CASSQDPGIRNTEAFF. CDR3 coding DNA: TGCGCCAGCAGCCAAGATCCGGGAATAAGGAACACTGAAGCTTTCTTT.

This clone turned up a few times. The J gene is TRBJ1-3, the V gene TRBV5-4; weak D call: TRBD1 (5 bases). The germline CDR1 and CDR2 sequences are SGHNT and YYREEE (reference sequence). V dropped 4 bases and J dropped 4 bases, with 15 bases sitting between them. This CDR3 has 15 residues. The CDR3, as DNA: TGTGCCAGCAGCATATTCGGGGGAAGAGGAAACACCATATATTTT. Residues: CASSIFGGRGNTIYF.

This clone has only a few counts. The rearrangement uses TRBV21-1 and TRBJ2-3; TRBD2 was called by the table and not checked on the DNA. TRBV21-1 corresponds to a pseudogene. The CDR3 contains 18 residues. Here the CDR3 DNA reads TGTGCCAGCAGCAAAGGGGTACTAGCGGGGGGGCCTAGAGATACGCAGTATTTT. Protein: CASSKGVLAGGPRDTQYF.

The chain carries TRBV5-6 and TRBJ2-7, with 9 nucleotides matching TRBD2. The germline V gene has CDR1 SGHDT and CDR2 YYEEEE. This CDR3 region has 12 residues. The junction had 4 bases not matched to a gene; V was cut back by 5 bases and J by 7 bases. Here the CDR3 reads CASSFSGGEQYF. CDR3 DNA sequence: TGTGCCAGCAGTTTTAGCGGGGGAGAGCAGTACTTC.